What follows is one T cell receptor beta chain and its context. Its recognized antigen is unknown. One base away there is no much larger clone; base qualities are not given. These data are taken from a study of blood T cell repertoires in COVID-19 (dated by TCRdb to about 2020). The study in broad terms: The collaborator samples originated in the United States, Italy and Spain and spanned the acute and convalescent phases of COVID-19. The material from the prospective study consisted of cDNA or gDNA derived from T cells, B-cell-depleted T cells, or PBMCs. Subjects who had been exposed to COVID-19, were actively infected with it, or had recovered from it provided the deeply sampled blood TCRbeta repertoires that made up the dataset. A freely available public database, intended as a resource for researchers studying the immune response to SARS-CoV-2, is where the repertoires were released. The samples were drawn from two sources: the first 160 participants of the ongoing ImmuneRACE study, and 1,000 to 1,500 subjects contributed by 6 global collaborators. Nearly every sample came with metadata listing a de-identified subject ID, COVID-19 status, age in years and sex. Where HLA class I and class II types were available, the types were taken from metadata supplied by the sample provider, not from assay-based typing.

The immunoSEQ Assay, a bias-controlled multiplex PCR, was used to amplify TCRbeta CDR3 regions from genomic DNA. For the original study's pipeline: The number of nucleated cells in each sample was estimated by amplification of reference gene primers within the assay. To quantify the absolute abundance of each unique TCRbeta CDR3 rearrangement, sequence reads were collapsed and filtered. For each sample, productive Simpson clonality was calculated by taking the square root of Simpson's diversity index across productive rearrangements. TCRdb took over this immuneACCESS table, retaining in-frame rearrangements with V and J assigned. Such tables are incomplete; in checked studies, under half of the missing clones stem from an unresolved V gene, and the remainder is unexplained. V and J calls and clone size are copied from that table; D and trimming were computed from the DNA. This sample is represented by about 120,000 clones; roughly 80% of them were singletons. In total, the top ten clones hold roughly 7.9% of the sample.

What the authors observed across the whole study: How much clinical and demographic metadata was included differed by source and by participant, and the metadata was provided uncurated.

Each collaborating institution followed its own protocols to collect whole blood in K2EDTA tubes. Collaborator samples were shipped for TCRbeta analysis as frozen whole blood, isolated PBMCs, or DNA extracted from either sample type. Sample: peripheral blood. This clonotype was obtained from a human donor in a cohort sampled during active COVID-19.

DNA sequence: TGTGCCAGTAGCCCCGGGACAGGGATTTACGAGCAGTACTTC. This is translated as CASSPGTGIYEQYF. The chain is assembled from TRBV19 and TRBJ2-7; TRBD1 lines up with 9 middle nucleotides. The CDR3, cysteine through phenylalanine, is 14 amino acids long. The sequence is cut down to CDR3 DNA, 42 bases in frame from base 1. For this chain, trimming is 6 bases at the V end and 4 bases at the J end, and the number of junction bases without a gene match is 7. CDR1 and CDR2 are drawn from the germline V gene (reference sequence): LNHDA, SQIVND.